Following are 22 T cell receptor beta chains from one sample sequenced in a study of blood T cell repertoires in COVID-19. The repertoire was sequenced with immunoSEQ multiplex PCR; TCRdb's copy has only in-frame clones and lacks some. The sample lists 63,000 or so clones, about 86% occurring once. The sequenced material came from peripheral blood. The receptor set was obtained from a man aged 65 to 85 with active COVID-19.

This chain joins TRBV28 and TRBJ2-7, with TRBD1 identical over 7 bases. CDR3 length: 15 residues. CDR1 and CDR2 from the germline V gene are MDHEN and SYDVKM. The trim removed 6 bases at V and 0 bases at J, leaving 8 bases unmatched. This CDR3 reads CASSLDRYISYEQYF. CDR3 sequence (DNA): TGTGCCAGCAGCCTGGACAGGTACATCTCCTACGAGCAGTACTTC. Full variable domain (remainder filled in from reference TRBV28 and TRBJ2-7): DVKVTQSSRYLVKRTGEKVFLECVQDMDHENMFWYRQDPGLGLRLIYFSYDVKMKEKGDIPEGYSVSREKKERFSLILESASTNQTSMYLCASSLDRYISYEQYFGPGTRLTVT.

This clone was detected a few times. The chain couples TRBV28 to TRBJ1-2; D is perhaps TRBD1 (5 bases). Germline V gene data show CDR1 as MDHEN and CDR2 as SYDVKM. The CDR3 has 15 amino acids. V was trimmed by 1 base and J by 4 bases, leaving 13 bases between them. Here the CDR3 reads CASSLSSAGGYGYTF. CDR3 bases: TGTGCCAGCAGTTTATCGTCAGCCGGGGGCTATGGCTACACCTTC.

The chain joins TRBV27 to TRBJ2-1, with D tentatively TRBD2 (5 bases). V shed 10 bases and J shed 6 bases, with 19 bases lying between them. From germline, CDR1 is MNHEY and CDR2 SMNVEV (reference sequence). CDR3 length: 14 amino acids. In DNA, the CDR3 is TGTGCCACCCGGCTGGCAGCGGAACTCAATGAGCAGTTCTTC. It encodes CATRLAAELNEQFF.

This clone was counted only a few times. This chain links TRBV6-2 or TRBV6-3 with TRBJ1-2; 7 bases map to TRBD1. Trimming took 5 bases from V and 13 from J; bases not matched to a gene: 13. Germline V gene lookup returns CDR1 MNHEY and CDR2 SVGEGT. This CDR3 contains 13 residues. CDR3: CASSPGTVQFFTF. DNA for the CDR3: TGTGCCAGCAGTCCGGGGACAGTTCAATTCTTCACCTTC.

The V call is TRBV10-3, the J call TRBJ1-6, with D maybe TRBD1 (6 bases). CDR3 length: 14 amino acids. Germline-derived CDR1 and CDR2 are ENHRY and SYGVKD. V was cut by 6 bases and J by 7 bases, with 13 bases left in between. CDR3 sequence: CAIRTGTQNSPLHF. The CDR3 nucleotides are TGTGCCATCAGGACCGGGACACAGAATTCACCCCTCCACTTT.

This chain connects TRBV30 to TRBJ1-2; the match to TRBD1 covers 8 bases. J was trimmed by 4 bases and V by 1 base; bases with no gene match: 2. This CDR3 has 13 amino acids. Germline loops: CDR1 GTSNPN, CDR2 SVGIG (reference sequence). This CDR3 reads CAWSAGQVYGYTF. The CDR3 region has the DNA TGTGCCTGGAGTGCGGGACAGGTCTATGGCTACACCTTC.

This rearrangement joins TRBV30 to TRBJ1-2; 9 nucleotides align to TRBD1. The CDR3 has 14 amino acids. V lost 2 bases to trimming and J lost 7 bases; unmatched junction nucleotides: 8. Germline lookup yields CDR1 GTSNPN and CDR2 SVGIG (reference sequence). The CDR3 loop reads CAWSTGTGLGGYTF. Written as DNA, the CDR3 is TGTGCCTGGAGTACCGGGACAGGGTTAGGTGGCTACACCTTC.

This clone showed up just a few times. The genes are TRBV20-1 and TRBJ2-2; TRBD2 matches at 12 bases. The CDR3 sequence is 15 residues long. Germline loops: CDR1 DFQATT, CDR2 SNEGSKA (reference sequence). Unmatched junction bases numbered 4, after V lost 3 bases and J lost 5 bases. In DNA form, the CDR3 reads TGCAGTGCTAGTGGCCTAGCGGGAGGGACCGGGGAGCTGTTTTTT. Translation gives CSASGLAGGTGELFF.

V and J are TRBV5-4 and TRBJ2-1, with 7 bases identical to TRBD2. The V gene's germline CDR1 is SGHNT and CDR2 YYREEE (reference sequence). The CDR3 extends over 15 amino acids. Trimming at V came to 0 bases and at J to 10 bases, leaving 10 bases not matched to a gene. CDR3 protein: CASSLGASGLSEQFF. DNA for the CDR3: TGTGCCAGCAGCTTGGGGGCCTCGGGACTAAGCGAGCAGTTCTTC.

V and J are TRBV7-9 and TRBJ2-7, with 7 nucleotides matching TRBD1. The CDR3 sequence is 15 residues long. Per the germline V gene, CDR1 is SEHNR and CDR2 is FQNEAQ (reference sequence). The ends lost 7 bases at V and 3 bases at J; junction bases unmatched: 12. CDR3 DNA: TGTGCCAGCACCCAGGGACAGTCGAATATCTACGAGCAGTACTTC. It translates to CASTQGQSNIYEQYF.

CDR3 residues: CASSQVAYEQYF. The CDR3 DNA reads as TGTGCCAGCAGCCAAGTCGCGTACGAGCAGTACTTC. The chain is built from TRBV3-1 (or the pseudogene TRBV3-2) and TRBJ2-7; no firm D call. CDR1 and CDR2 (germline): LGHDT, YNNKEL (reference sequence). V lost 1 base and J 4 bases, leaving 5 bases between the germline ends. The CDR3 length is 12 residues.

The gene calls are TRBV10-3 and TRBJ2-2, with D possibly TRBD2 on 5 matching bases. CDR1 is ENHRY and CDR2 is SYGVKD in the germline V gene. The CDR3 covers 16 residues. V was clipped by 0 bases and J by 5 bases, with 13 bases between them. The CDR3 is CAISESGGSKTGELFF. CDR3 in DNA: TGTGCCATCAGTGAGTCTGGAGGCAGTAAGACCGGGGAGCTGTTTTTT.

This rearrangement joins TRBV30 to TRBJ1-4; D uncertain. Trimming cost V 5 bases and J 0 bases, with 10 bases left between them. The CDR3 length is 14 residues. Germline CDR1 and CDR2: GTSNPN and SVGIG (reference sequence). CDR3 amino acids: CAWCRGATNEKLFF. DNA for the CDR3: TGTGCCTGGTGCCGCGGAGCAACTAATGAAAAACTGTTTTTT.

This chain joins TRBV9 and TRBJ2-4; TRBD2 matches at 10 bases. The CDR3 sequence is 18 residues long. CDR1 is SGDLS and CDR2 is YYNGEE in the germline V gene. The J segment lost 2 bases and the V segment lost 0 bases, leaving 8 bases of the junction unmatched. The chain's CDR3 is CASSVDLAGVGSKNIQYF. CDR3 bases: TGTGCCAGCAGCGTAGATCTAGCGGGAGTCGGGTCCAAAAACATTCAGTACTTC. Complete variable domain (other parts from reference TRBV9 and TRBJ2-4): DSGVTQTPKHLITATGQRVTLRCSPRSGDLSVYWYQQSLDQGLQFLIQYYNGEERAKGNILERFSAQQFPDLHSELNLSSLELGDSALYFCASSVDLAGVGSKNIQYFGAGTRLSVL.

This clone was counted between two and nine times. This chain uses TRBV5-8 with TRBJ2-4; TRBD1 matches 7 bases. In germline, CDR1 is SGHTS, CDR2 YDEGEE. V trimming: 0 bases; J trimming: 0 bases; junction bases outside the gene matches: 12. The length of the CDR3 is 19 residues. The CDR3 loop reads CASSLGVADRPLAKNIQYF. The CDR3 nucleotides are TGTGCCAGCAGCTTGGGGGTGGCGGACAGGCCGTTAGCCAAAAACATTCAGTACTTC.

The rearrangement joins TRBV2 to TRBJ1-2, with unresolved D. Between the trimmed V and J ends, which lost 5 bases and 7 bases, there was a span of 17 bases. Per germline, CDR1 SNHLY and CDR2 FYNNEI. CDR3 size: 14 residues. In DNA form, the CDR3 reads TGTGCCAGCAGTCCGCCGGCCGCGTGGAGTGGCTACACCTTC. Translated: CASSPPAAWSGYTF.

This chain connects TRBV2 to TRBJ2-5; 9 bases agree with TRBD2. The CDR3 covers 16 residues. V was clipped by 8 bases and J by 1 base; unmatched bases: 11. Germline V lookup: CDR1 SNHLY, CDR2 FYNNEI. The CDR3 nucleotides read TGTGCCAGCCCCAGAGGAGCGGGAGGCCCCCAAGAGACCCAGTACTTC. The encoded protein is CASPRGAGGPQETQYF.

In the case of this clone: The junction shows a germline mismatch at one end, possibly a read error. Written as DNA, the CDR3 is TGTGCCGGCTCACCAGACACCTATGGCTACACCTTC. It translates to CAGSPDTYGYTF. This chain joins TRBV18 and TRBJ1-2; D is unresolved. CDR1 is KGHSH and CDR2 is LQKENI in the germline V gene. This CDR3 comprises 12 residues.

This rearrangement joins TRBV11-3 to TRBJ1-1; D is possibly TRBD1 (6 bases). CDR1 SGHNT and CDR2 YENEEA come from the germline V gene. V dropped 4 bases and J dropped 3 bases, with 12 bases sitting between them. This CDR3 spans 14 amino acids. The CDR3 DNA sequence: TGTGCCAGCAGCTCCGGGGGGGCCCACACTGAAGCTTTCTTT. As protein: CASSSGGAHTEAFF.

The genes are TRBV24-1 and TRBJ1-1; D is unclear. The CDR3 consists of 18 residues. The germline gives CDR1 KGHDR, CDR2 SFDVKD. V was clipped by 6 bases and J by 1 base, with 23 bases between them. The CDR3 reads CATSLVGEVEGGNTEAFF. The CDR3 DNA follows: TGTGCCACCAGTTTGGTTGGGGAGGTGGAGGGAGGGAACACTGAAGCTTTCTTT.

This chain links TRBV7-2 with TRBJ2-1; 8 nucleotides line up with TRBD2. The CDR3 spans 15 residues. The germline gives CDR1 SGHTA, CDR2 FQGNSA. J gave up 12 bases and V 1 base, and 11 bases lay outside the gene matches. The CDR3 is CASSLGVAGFQGQFF. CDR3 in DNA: TGTGCCAGCAGCTTAGGGGTAGCGGGATTTCAGGGGCAGTTCTTC.

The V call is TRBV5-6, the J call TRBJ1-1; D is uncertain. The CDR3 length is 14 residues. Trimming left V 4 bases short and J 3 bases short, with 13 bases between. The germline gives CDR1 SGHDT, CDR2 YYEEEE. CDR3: CASSGGPPDTEAFF. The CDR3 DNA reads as TGTGCCAGCAGCGGCGGGCCCCCGGACACTGAAGCTTTCTTT.